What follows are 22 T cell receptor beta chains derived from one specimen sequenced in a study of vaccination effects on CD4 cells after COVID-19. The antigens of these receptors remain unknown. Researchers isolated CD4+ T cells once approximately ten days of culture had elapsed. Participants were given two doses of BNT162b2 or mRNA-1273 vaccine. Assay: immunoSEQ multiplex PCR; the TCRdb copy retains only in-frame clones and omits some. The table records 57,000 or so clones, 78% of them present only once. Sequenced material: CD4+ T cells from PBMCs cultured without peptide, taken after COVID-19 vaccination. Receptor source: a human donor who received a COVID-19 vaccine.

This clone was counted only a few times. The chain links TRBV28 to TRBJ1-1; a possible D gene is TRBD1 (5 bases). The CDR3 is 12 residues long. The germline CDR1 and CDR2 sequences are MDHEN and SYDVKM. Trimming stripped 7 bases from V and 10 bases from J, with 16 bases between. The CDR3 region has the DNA TGTGCCAGCACCCTTGGGGTGGGACTAGCTTTCTTT. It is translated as CASTLGVGLAFF.

CDR3 protein: CASSPRENTEAFF. The CDR3 coding sequence is TGTGCCAGCTCCCCCCGAGAGAACACTGAAGCTTTCTTT. V is TRBV28 and J is TRBJ1-1; the D is unclear. CDR1 and CDR2 from the germline V gene are MDHEN and SYDVKM. Trimming removed 8 bases at V and 1 base at J, with 11 bases between. This CDR3 spans 13 amino acids.

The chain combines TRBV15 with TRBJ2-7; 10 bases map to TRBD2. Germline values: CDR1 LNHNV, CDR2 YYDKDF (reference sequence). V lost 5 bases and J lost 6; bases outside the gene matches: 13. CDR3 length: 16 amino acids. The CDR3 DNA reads TGTGCCACCAGCCCAGGGGAAGTAGCGGGAGGCCTCGAGCAGTACTTC. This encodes CATSPGEVAGGLEQYF.

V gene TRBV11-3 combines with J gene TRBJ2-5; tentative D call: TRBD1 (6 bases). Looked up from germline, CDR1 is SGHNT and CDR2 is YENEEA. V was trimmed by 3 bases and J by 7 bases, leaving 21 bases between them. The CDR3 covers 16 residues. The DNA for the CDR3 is TGTGCCAGCAGCTTGCAGGGGTCTAGCCTCCCGGGGACCCAGTACTTC. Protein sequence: CASSLQGSSLPGTQYF.

The chain's CDR3 is CAWRAFGQRNTEAFF. The CDR3 coding sequence is TGTGCCTGGAGGGCCTTCGGACAGAGGAACACTGAAGCTTTCTTT. This chain joins TRBV30 and TRBJ1-1, with a weak D call TRBD1 (6 bases). The V end was cut by 3 bases, the J end by 1 base, with 15 bases between. Germline lookup yields CDR1 GTSNPN and CDR2 SVGIG (reference sequence). This CDR3 comprises 15 residues.

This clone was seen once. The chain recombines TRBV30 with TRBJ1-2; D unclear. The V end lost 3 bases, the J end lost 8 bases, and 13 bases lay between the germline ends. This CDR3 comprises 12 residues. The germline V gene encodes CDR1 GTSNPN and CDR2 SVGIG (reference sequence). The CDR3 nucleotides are TGTGCCTGGAGAGGCGGGCCTAAGGGCTACACCTTC. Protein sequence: CAWRGGPKGYTF.

The CDR3 reads CASSYLSGGNTGELFF. The CDR3 nucleotides are TGTGCCAGCAGTTACTTGTCAGGGGGTAACACCGGGGAGCTGTTTTTT. This chain joins TRBV6-2 or TRBV6-3 and TRBJ2-2; 7 bases line up with TRBD1. The CDR3 runs to 16 residues. The junction had 4 bases not matched to a gene; V was cut back by 1 base and J by 2 bases. Germline V gene lookup returns CDR1 MNHEY and CDR2 SVGEGT.

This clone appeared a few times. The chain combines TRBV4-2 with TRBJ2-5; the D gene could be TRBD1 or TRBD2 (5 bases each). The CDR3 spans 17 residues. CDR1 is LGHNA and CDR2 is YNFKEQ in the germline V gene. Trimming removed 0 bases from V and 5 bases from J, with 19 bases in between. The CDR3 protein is CASSQDASGRTRETQYF. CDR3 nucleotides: TGTGCCAGCAGCCAAGACGCTTCGGGGCGGACCCGGGAGACCCAGTACTTC.

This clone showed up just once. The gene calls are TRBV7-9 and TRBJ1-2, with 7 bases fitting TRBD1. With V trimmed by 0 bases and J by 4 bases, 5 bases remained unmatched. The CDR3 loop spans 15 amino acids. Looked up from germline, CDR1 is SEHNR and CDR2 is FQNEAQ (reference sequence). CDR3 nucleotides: TGTGCCAGCAGCTTAGCGGCAGGGGGTGTCTATGGCTACACCTTC. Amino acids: CASSLAAGGVYGYTF.

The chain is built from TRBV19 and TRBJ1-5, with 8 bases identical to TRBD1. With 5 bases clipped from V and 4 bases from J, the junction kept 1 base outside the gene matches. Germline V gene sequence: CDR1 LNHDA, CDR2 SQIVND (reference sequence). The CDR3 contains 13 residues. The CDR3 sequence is CASSDRGNQPQHF. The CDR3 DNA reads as TGTGCCAGTAGTGACAGGGGTAATCAGCCCCAGCATTTT.

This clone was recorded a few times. CDR3 amino acids: CASSSEFNGRAFF. CDR3 in DNA: TGTGCCAGCAGCTCCGAATTCAACGGGAGGGCTTTCTTT. The chain is built from TRBV14 and TRBJ1-1, with unresolved D. The V end was cut by 5 bases, the J end by 11 bases, with 18 bases between. Germline lookup yields CDR1 SGHDN and CDR2 FVKESK. The CDR3 sequence is 13 residues long.

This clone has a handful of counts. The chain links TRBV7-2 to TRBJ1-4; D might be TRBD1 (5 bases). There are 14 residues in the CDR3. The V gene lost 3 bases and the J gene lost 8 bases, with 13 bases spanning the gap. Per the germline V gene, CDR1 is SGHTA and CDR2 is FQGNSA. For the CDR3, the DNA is TGTGCCAGCAGCTTTCAGGGAACGGGGGAAAAACTGTTTTTT. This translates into CASSFQGTGEKLFF. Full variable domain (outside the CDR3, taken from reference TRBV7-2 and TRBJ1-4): GAGVSQSPSNKVTEKGKDVELRCDPISGHTALYWYRQSLGQGLEFLIYFQGNSAPDKSGLPSDRFSAERTGGSVSTLTIQRTQQEDSAVYLCASSFQGTGEKLFFGSGTQLSVL.

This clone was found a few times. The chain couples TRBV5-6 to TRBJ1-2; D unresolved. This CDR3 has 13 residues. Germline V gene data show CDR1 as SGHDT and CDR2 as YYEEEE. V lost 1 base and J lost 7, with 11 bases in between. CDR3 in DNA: TGTGCCAGCAGCTTGAGGGAGGGCTTTGGCTACACCTTC. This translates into CASSLREGFGYTF.

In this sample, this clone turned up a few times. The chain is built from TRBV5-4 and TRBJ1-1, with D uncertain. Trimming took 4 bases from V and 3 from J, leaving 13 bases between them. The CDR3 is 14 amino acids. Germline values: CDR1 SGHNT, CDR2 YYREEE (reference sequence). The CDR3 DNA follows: TGTGCCAGCAGCCACGCGGCCGGGGACACTGAAGCTTTCTTT. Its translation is CASSHAAGDTEAFF.

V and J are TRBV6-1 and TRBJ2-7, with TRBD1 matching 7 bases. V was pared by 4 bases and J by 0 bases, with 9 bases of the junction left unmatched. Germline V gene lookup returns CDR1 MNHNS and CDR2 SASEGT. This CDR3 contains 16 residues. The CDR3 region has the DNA TGTGCCAGCAGTGCCTCGACAGGGAAGAGCTCCTACGAGCAGTACTTC. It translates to CASSASTGKSSYEQYF.

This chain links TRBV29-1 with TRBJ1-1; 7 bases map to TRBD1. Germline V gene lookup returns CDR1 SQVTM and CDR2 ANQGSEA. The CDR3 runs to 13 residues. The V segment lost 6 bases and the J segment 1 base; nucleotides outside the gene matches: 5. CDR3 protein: CSVLGQWNTEAFF. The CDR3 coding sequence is TGCAGCGTGTTGGGACAGTGGAACACTGAAGCTTTCTTT.

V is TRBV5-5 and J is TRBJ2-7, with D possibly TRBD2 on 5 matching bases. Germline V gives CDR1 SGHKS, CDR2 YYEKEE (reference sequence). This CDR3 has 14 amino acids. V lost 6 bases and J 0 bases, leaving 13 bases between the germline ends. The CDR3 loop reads CASTWTHRSYEQYF. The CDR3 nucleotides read TGTGCCAGCACCTGGACTCACCGCTCCTACGAGCAGTACTTC.

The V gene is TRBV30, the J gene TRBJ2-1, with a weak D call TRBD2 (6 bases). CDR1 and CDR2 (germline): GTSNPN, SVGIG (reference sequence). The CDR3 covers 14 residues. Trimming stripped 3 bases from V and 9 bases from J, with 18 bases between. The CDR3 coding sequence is TGTGCCTGGAGCGCGGGACTCTCTAACAGTGAGCAGTTCTTC. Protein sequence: CAWSAGLSNSEQFF.

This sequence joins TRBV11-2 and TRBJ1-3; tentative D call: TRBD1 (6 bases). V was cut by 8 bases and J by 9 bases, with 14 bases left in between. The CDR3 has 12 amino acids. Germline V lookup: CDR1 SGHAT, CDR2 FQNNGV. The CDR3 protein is CASGLTGSTIYF. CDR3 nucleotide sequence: TGTGCCAGCGGTTTAACAGGGAGCACCATATATTTT.

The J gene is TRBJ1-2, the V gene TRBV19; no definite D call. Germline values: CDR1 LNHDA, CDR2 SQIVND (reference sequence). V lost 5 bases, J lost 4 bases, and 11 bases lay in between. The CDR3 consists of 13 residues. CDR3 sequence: CASSQPGSYGYTF. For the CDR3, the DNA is TGTGCCAGTAGTCAGCCGGGGAGCTATGGCTACACCTTC.

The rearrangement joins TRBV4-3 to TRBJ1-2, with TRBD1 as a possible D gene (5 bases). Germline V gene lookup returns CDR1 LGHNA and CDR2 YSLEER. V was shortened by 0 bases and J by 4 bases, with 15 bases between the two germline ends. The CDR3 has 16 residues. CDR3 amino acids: CASSQDKGSPVYGYTF. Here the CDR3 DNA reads TGCGCCAGCAGCCAAGATAAGGGGTCCCCAGTCTATGGCTACACCTTC.

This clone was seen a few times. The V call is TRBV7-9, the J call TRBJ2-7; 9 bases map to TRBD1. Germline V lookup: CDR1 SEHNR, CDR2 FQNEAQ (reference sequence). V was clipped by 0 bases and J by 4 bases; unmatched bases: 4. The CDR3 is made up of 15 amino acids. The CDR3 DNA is TGTGCCAGCAGCTTAGCGGGGACAGGGACGTACGAGCAGTACTTC. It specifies CASSLAGTGTYEQYF.